This is a list of T cell receptor beta chains from one sample in a study of blood T cell repertoires in COVID-19. Some clones are missing from TCRdb's copy, which holds only in-frame ones; the method was immunoSEQ multiplex PCR. The table lists 300,000 or so clones, more than 75% of them singletons. Sequencing was performed on peripheral blood. These TCRs come from a woman aged 45-60 years with acute or convalescent COVID-19. The CDR3 runs from the conserved cysteine through the conserved F or W. The D gene is left open where the match is weak. Where a row states a size, it is once, few, many or the class of an expanded clone; other rows omit it.

j_call clone_size d_call v_call cdr3_aa cdr3_nt
TRBJ1-3 NA NA TRBV7-2 CASSTSSGNTIYF TGTGCCAGCAGCACCAGCTCTGGAAACACCATATATTTT
TRBJ1-4 NA TRBD1 TRBV7-9 CASSYPGTGQAEKLFF TGTGCCAGCAGCTACCCAGGGACAGGCCAAGCAGAAAAACTGTTTTTT
TRBJ2-7 NA NA TRBV7-2 CASSISRGEQYF TGTGCCAGCAGCATCAGCAGGGGCGAGCAGTACTTC
TRBJ1-1 few NA TRBV4-1 CASSLPPGTQNTEAFF TGCGCCAGCAGCCTGCCCCCCGGGACACAGAACACTGAAGCTTTCTTT
TRBJ2-1 NA NA TRBV28 CASSPRGRGGNEQFF TGTGCCAGCAGCCCTCGCGGCAGGGGCGGCAATGAGCAGTTCTTC
TRBJ2-7 NA TRBD2 TRBV4-1 CASSHSGDSYEQYF TGCGCCAGCAGCCATAGCGGGGACTCCTACGAGCAGTACTTC
TRBJ2-2 once TRBD2 TRBV25-1 CASSELSSGRVGELFF TGTGCCAGCAGTGAATTGTCGAGCGGGAGAGTGGGGGAGCTGTTTTTT
TRBJ1-2 NA NA TRBV20-1 CSASPGRAPRNYGYTF TGCAGTGCTAGTCCGGGCAGGGCTCCCCGTAACTATGGCTACACCTTC
TRBJ2-2 NA TRBD1 TRBV5-4 CASSLPGTENTGELFF TGTGCCAGCAGCTTGCCCGGGACAGAGAACACCGGGGAGCTGTTTTTT
TRBJ1-1 NA NA TRBV4-2 CASSQDYRKWDIEDGTEAFF TGTGCCAGCAGCCAAGATTATAGGAAGTGGGACATCGAGGATGGCACTGAAGCTTTCTTT
TRBJ2-5 NA NA TRBV7-2 CASKRASSVETQYF TGTGCCAGCAAACGGGCATCTAGCGTTGAGACCCAGTACTTC
TRBJ2-7 NA NA TRBV19 CASSIGGAGIAEEQYF TGTGCCAGTAGTATAGGAGGTGCAGGGATCGCAGAAGAGCAGTACTTC
TRBJ1-5 once TRBD1 TRBV19 CASSRGQGSLQPQHF TGTGCCAGTAGTAGGGGACAGGGGAGCTTACAGCCCCAGCATTTT
TRBJ2-3 NA TRBD2 TRBV6-1 CASSESTSGIGDTQYF TGTGCCAGCAGTGAATCCACTAGCGGGATCGGAGATACGCAGTATTTT
TRBJ2-2 few TRBD2 TRBV5-1 CASSGGLAANTGELFF TGCGCCAGCAGCGGCGGACTAGCGGCGAACACCGGGGAGCTGTTTTTT
TRBJ2-1 NA NA TRBV4-1 CASNYPGSKYNEQFF TGCGCCAGCAACTATCCGGGTTCGAAGTACAATGAGCAGTTCTTC
TRBJ2-7 NA NA TRBV7-9 CASSLGDRDSQYF TGTGCCAGCAGCTTAGGAGACAGGGACTCTCAGTACTTC
TRBJ1-1 NA TRBD1 TRBV11-2 CASSQRQGRTEAFF TGTGCCAGCAGCCAGAGACAGGGGAGGACTGAAGCTTTCTTT
TRBJ1-1 NA TRBD1 TRBV5-8 CASSSNLPGQPLNTEAFF TGTGCCAGCAGCTCGAATCTACCGGGACAGCCTCTGAACACTGAAGCTTTCTTT
TRBJ2-7 NA TRBD2 TRBV2 CASRLAGVGEQYF TGTGCCAGCAGACTAGCGGGAGTGGGCGAGCAGTACTTC
TRBJ1-1 NA NA TRBV5-1 CASSLQGDRTEAFF TGCGCCAGCAGCCTACAGGGAGATCGGACTGAAGCTTTCTTT
TRBJ1-5 few NA TRBV30 CAWSRLGQLGHSNQPQHF TGTGCCTGGAGCCGATTAGGACAGCTTGGCCATAGCAATCAGCCCCAGCATTTT